One and the same sample provided the 15 T cell receptor beta chains below, sequenced in a study of blood T cell repertoires in COVID-19. Clones were sequenced by immunoSEQ multiplex PCR, and TCRdb holds only the in-frame ones, with some missing. Altogether around 270,000 clones are present, around 87% being singletons, with the ten largest covering 2% to 2.5%. The sample consisted of peripheral blood. These receptors were obtained from a woman aged 45-65 years with acute or convalescent COVID-19.

The rearrangement links TRBV21-1 to TRBJ2-3; TRBD2, the table's D call, lacks a check against the DNA. TRBV21-1 is assigned pseudogene status. The length of the CDR3 is 21 residues. CDR3 protein: CASSRPDLAGGKEVNPDTQYF. The CDR3 DNA is TGTGCCAGCAGCAGACCAGATCTAGCGGGAGGGAAAGAGGTAAATCCAGATACGCAGTATTTT.

The chain joins TRBV5-5 to TRBJ2-7, with TRBD2 as a possible D gene (6 bases). CDR3 size: 16 residues. V was cut by 1 base and J by 1 base, with 15 bases left in between. The germline V gene has CDR1 SGHKS and CDR2 YYEKEE (reference sequence). CDR3 in amino acids: CASSLTGTRSSYEQYF. The CDR3 DNA reads as TGTGCCAGCAGCTTGACCGGGACTCGCAGTTCCTACGAGCAGTACTTC.

V usage is TRBV30 and J usage is TRBJ1-2; 7 positions match TRBD1. With 2 bases clipped from V and 7 bases from J, the junction kept 10 bases outside the gene matches. CDR1 GTSNPN and CDR2 SVGIG come from the germline V gene (reference sequence). CDR3 length equals 14 residues. CDR3 amino acids: CAWSFEGARSGYTF. CDR3 sequence (DNA): TGTGCCTGGAGTTTTGAGGGGGCCAGAAGTGGCTACACCTTC.

This clone was seen only once. V usage is TRBV27 and J usage is TRBJ2-7; D unclear. This CDR3 contains 12 residues. CDR1 and CDR2 from the germline V gene are MNHEY and SMNVEV (reference sequence). Trimming took off 6 bases at V and 2 bases at J, with 8 bases between the two ends. The CDR3 DNA reads as TGTGCCAGCAGGGCGGTAACCTACGAGCAGTACTTC. This encodes CASRAVTYEQYF.

V and J are TRBV10-3 and TRBJ2-7; TRBD2 aligns across 16 bases. Germline V gene sequence: CDR1 ENHRY, CDR2 SYGVKD. Trimming cost V 6 bases and J 6 bases; bases outside gene matches: 8. The CDR3 sequence is 16 residues long. The CDR3 here is CAIRTGTSGRATEQYF. The CDR3 nucleotides are TGTGCCATCAGAACCGGGACTAGCGGGAGGGCCACCGAGCAGTACTTC.

CDR3 region: CASSNTGLTEAFF. The CDR3 DNA reads as TGCGCCAGCAGCAATACAGGGTTGACTGAAGCTTTCTTT. This rearrangement joins TRBV5-1 to TRBJ1-1, with a weak D call TRBD1 (6 bases). V dropped 4 bases and J dropped 5 bases, with 12 bases sitting between them. Germline values: CDR1 SGHRS, CDR2 YFSETQ. The CDR3 is 13 residues long.

The table lists this clone with a count of one. The rearrangement joins TRBV6-5 to TRBJ2-1; 7 bases line up with TRBD2. Per germline, CDR1 MNHEY and CDR2 SVGAGI. CDR3 length: 13 residues. J gave up 4 bases and V 7 bases, and 4 bases lay outside the gene matches. The CDR3 region is CASTTSIYNEQFF. In DNA, the CDR3 is TGTGCCAGCACGACTAGCATATACAATGAGCAGTTCTTC.

The chain is built from TRBV28 and TRBJ1-2, with 8 bases identical to TRBD1. The V gene end was trimmed by 6 bases and the J gene end by 6 bases; junction bases not matched to a gene: 12. The length of the CDR3 is 15 residues. Germline values: CDR1 MDHEN, CDR2 SYDVKM. The CDR3 spells CASSPIGQGPDGYTF. In nucleotides, the CDR3 is TGTGCCAGCAGCCCTATCGGACAGGGCCCCGATGGCTACACCTTC.

The chain has TRBV4-3 and TRBJ1-6, with 7 bases matching TRBD1. There are 16 residues in the CDR3. After removal of 0 bases from V and 7 bases from J, the junction contained 6 bases not matched to a gene. The germline V gene has CDR1 LGHNA and CDR2 YSLEER. The DNA for the CDR3 is TGCGCCAGCAGCCAAGACCCACAGGGGAGGAATTCACCCCTCCACTTT. It encodes CASSQDPQGRNSPLHF.

The rearrangement links TRBV24-1 to TRBJ2-7, with TRBD1 identical over 11 bases. V lost 2 bases, J lost 2 bases, and 16 bases stayed unmatched. Germline CDR1 KGHDR, CDR2 SFDVKD. This CDR3 spans 20 amino acids. The CDR3 DNA sequence: TGTGCCACCAGTGATTACCAGGACAGGGGGCTAGTCCTCTTCGCCTACGAGCAGTACTTC. Translated, it gives CATSDYQDRGLVLFAYEQYF.

The gene calls are TRBV7-6 and TRBJ2-1; 10 bases line up with TRBD2. The germline gives CDR1 SGHVS, CDR2 FNYEAQ. The CDR3 loop spans 16 amino acids. J lost 0 bases, V lost 4 bases, and 3 bases had no gene match. The CDR3 coding sequence is TGTGCCAGCAGCTACGGACTAGCGGCCTCCTACAATGAGCAGTTCTTC. Amino acid sequence: CASSYGLAASYNEQFF.

J is TRBJ2-7 and V is TRBV29-1; D is possibly TRBD1 (6 bases). In germline, CDR1 is SQVTM, CDR2 ANQGSEA. This CDR3 contains 14 residues. V was trimmed by 4 bases and J by 4 bases, leaving 17 bases between them. DNA of the CDR3: TGCAGCGTTGGTCTTCGCAAGGGGGATTACGAGCAGTACTTC. Translated: CSVGLRKGDYEQYF.

In this sample, this clone turned up once. The genes are TRBV2 and TRBJ1-2; 11 bases fit TRBD1. CDR1 is SNHLY, CDR2 FYNNEI, per germline. The V segment lost 6 bases and the J segment 1 base; nucleotides outside the gene matches: 1. CDR3 length equals 14 residues. The CDR3 coding sequence is TGTGCCAGCAGCGGGACAGGGGGTAACTATGGCTACACCTTC. Encoded protein: CASSGTGGNYGYTF.

The V gene is TRBV2, the J gene TRBJ1-1; the D is unclear. The V end lost 7 bases, the J end lost 4 bases, and 16 bases lay between the germline ends. The CDR3 is 14 amino acids. Per germline, CDR1 SNHLY and CDR2 FYNNEI. The CDR3 nucleotides are TGTGCCAGCATAAGGGAGGTGGGTGCCACTGAAGCTTTCTTT. It is translated as CASIREVGATEAFF.

The V gene is TRBV11-2, the J gene TRBJ2-5, with D uncertain. The CDR3 extends over 14 amino acids. V was clipped by 0 bases and J by 1 base, with 6 bases between them. Germline values: CDR1 SGHAT, CDR2 FQNNGV. CDR3 DNA: TGTGCCAGCAGCTTAGATCGGGTCCAAGAGACCCAGTACTTC. Translating it yields CASSLDRVQETQYF.